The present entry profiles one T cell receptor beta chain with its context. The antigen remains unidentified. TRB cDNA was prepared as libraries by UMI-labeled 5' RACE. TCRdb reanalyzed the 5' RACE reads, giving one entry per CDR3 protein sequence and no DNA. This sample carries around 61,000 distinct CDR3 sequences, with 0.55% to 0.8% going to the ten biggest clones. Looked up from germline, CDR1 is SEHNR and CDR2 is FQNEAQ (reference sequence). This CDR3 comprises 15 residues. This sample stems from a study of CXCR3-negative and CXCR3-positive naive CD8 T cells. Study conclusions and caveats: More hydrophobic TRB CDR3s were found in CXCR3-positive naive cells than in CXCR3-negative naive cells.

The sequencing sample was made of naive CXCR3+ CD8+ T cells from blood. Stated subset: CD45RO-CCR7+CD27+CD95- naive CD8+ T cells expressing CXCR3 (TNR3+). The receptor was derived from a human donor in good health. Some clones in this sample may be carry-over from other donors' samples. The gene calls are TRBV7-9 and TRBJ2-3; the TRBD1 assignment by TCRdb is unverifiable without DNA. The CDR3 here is CASSPLGGGSDTQYF.